The T cell receptor (beta chain) under discussion was sequenced for a study of T cells expressing NK-cell markers (dated by TCRdb to 2019 to 2021). Study-level background: Three sorted T-cell subsets (CD3+CD56+NKG2C+, CD3+CD56+NKG2C- and CD3+CD56-NKG2C+) from fewer than 10 donors had their TCR beta-chain repertoires profiled. Randomly selected healthy volunteers, three men and five women, were used as the eight sequenced donors. Among the eight sequenced donors, only one was HCMV-seronegative, while the other seven were HCMV-seropositive. Libraries were sequenced as 2 x 150 bp reads on Illumina HiSeq 2000/2500, MiSeq or NextSeq. Results and caveats for the whole study, not just this receptor: Whether the expanded NKG2C-expressing T cell clones were specific for HCMV antigens remained unclear. Those dominant clonotypes were again the most abundant among CD3+CD56-NKG2C+ cells in several donors, at about 28.3-60.1%. For six donors, the dominant CD3+CD56+NKG2C+ clonotypes were among the top 10 CD8+ clonotypes and accounted for roughly 1.0-8% of CD8+ T cells.

Sequencer: Illumina HiSeq 2000. 5'RACE template switching, by which a universal primer site and unique molecular identifiers were added, was used to make TCR beta cDNA libraries. cDNA synthesis was primed from the TCR beta constant segment, followed by two successive PCR amplification steps. Concerning the study's data processing: MIGEC was used to demultiplex reads and group the reads by UMI, and MiTCR was used to assemble and quantify clonotypes. To remove erroneous sequences, TCR cDNA sequences were retained only when supported by two or more reads. The tcR package was used for downstream repertoire analysis, and clonotypes were matched between fractions using CDR3 nucleotide sequence together with V segment. Antigen specificity was annotated against VDJdb with VDJmatch, allowing one amino acid substitution in CDR3. TCRdb reanalyzed the reads, keeping one entry per CDR3 protein sequence and omitting DNA. TCRdb's processing, not the study's, gives the V and J calls here. This sample's table lists a few hundred thousand distinct CDR3 sequences. Of the sample, about 5.2% is held by the ten largest clones.

As regards this clonotype: Its antigen has not been determined.

To determine HCMV serostatus, a commercial ELISA kit was used to detect HCMV-specific IgG in serum. Ficoll density gradient centrifugation was used to isolate peripheral blood mononuclear cells from blood. Sequencing was done on a sample of blood T cells: a sorted CD56 or NKG2C T cell subset, CD4+ or CD8+ T cells, or bulk PBMC T cells (not recorded which). This receptor was taken from a man aged 18-75 years in good health.

The CDR3 amino acid sequence is: CASSQGLWGNEQFF. The receptor chain draws on TRBV23-1 and TRBJ2-1; TCRdb outputs TRBD2, but without DNA this stays unchecked. TRBV23-1 is designated an ORF whose function remains uncertain. Including the terminal cysteine and phenylalanine, the CDR3 comprises 14 residues. There is no recorded DNA.